This T cell receptor beta chain originates from a study of T-cell memory formation after mild COVID-19. On the study more broadly: Clustering of TCRs was largely donor specific. Study-wide results and caveats: While clones contracting from day 15 to 85 were balanced between CD4 and CD8, later expanders leaned CD4+. Pre-infection memory carried some responding clones, suggesting that cross-reactive memory joined. Clones which contracted sat mainly in CM and EM if CD4+, and in EMRA if CD8+.

MiXCR was run by TCRdb on the 5' RACE reads, yielding one entry per CDR3 protein. The sample consists of 350,000 to 500,000 distinct CDR3 sequences, less than 25% of them appearing once. The sample holds a few counts of this clonotype. The antigen is not known. V dropped 0 bases and J dropped 5 bases, with 17 bases sitting between them. This CDR3 contains 16 residues. CDR1 DFQATT and CDR2 SNEGSKA come from the germline V gene (reference sequence). The TCR originated in an adult woman who had mild COVID-19 (a few samples of this study predate the infection). Cell type and time point are not known. The chain employs TRBV20-1 and TRBJ2-1; TRBD2 is a possible D gene (6 bases). The specimen was PBMCs or a T cell subset sorted from them (not recorded which). CDR3 nucleotides: TGCAGTGCTAGAGATCCCCGCCCGGGGGTCGACAATGAGCAGTTCTTC. This sequence encodes CSARDPRPGVDNEQFF.